Listed here are 5 T cell receptor beta chains from one sample, sequenced in a study of beta chain features in type 1 diabetes. The authors reverse transcribed all of the isolated RNA, so sequencing captured expressed TCRB transcripts. Assay used: immunoSEQ multiplex PCR; TCRdb lists only in-frame clones, some missing. Of about 400,000 clones in the sample, 10% to 15% are singletons; the top ten hold around 0.015%. The specimen was naive CD4+ T cells from blood. The origin of the receptors is a man between 18 and 35 years old in good health.

The rearrangement joins TRBV7-7 to TRBJ2-3; D gene uncertain. Deletions cut 5 bases from V and 1 base from J, with 10 bases between. Germline V gives CDR1 SSHAT, CDR2 FNYEAQ (reference sequence). The CDR3 sequence is 14 residues long. CDR3 sequence (DNA): TGTGCCAGCAGCCCCAACATCGGCACAGATACGCAGTATTTT. Protein sequence: CASSPNIGTDTQYF.

V usage is TRBV11-1 and J usage is TRBJ2-7; TRBD1 is a possible D gene (6 bases). Looked up from germline, CDR1 is SGHAT and CDR2 is FQDESV (reference sequence). Trimming took 6 bases from V and 4 from J, leaving 10 bases between them. The CDR3 spans 12 residues. The DNA of the CDR3 is TGTGCCAGCAGTAGACAGGATTACGAGCAGTACTTC. This translates into CASSRQDYEQYF.

The J gene is TRBJ1-6, the V gene TRBV28; 7 bases agree with TRBD1. Germline CDR1 and CDR2: MDHEN and SYDVKM. This CDR3 spans 13 amino acids. V trimming: 5 bases; J trimming: 9 bases; junction bases outside the gene matches: 4. CDR3 in DNA: TGTGCCAGCAGTAACCGGGACAGTTCACCCCTCCACTTT. This encodes CASSNRDSSPLHF.

This clone has a handful of counts. This chain connects TRBV15 to TRBJ1-2; 7 nucleotides line up with TRBD1. Losses at the gene ends were 0 bases for V and 7 bases for J; bases not matched to a gene: 5. The CDR3 is made up of 14 amino acids. Germline V gives CDR1 LNHNV, CDR2 YYDKDF (reference sequence). The CDR3 protein is CATSRDRDRAGYTF. In DNA form, the CDR3 reads TGTGCCACCAGCAGAGATAGGGACAGAGCTGGCTACACCTTC.

V gene TRBV19 combines with J gene TRBJ1-2; D unresolved. Trimming removed 4 bases at V and 4 bases at J, with 7 bases between. Germline CDR1 is LNHDA and CDR2 is SQIVND (reference sequence). The CDR3 contains 12 residues. This CDR3 is CASSRQAYGYTF. The CDR3 coding sequence is TGTGCCAGTAGTAGGCAGGCCTATGGCTACACCTTC. The full variable domain, completed using reference TRBV19 and TRBJ1-2, is DGGITQSPKYLFRKEGQNVTLSCEQNLNHDAMYWYRQDPGQGLRLIYYSQIVNDFQKGDIAEGYSVSREKKESFPLTVTSAQKNPTAFYLCASSRQAYGYTFGSGTRLTVV.